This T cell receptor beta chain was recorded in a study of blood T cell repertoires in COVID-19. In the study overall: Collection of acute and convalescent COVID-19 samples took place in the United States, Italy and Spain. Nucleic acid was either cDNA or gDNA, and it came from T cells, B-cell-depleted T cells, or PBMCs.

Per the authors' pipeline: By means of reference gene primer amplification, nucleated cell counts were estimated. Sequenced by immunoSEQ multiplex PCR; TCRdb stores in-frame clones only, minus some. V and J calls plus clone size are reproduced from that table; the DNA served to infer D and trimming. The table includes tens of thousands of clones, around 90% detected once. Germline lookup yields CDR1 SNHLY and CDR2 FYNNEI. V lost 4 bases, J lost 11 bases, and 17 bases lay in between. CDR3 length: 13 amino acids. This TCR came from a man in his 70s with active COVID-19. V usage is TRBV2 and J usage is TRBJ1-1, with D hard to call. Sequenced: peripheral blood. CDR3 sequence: CASSGGGYGDAFF. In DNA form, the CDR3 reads TGTGCCAGCAGTGGAGGTGGGTACGGTGACGCTTTCTTT. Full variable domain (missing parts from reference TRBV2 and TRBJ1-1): EPEVTQTPSHQVTQMGQEVILRCVPISNHLYFYWYRQILGQKVEFLVSFYNNEISEKSEIFDDQFSVERPDGSNFTLKIRSTKLEDSAMYFCASSGGGYGDAFFGQGTRLTVV.